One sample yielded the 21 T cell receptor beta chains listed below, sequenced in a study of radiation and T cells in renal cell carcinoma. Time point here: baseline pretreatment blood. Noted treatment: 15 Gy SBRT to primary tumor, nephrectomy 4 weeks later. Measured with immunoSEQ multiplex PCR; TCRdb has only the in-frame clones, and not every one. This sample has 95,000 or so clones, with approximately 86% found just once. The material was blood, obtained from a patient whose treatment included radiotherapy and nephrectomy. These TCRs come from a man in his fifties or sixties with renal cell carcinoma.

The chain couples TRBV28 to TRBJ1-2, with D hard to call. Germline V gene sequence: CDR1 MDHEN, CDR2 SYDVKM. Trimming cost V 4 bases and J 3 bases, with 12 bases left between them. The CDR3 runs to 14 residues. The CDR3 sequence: CASSSGAGYYGYTF. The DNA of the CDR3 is TGTGCCAGCAGTTCGGGTGCAGGTTACTATGGCTACACCTTC.

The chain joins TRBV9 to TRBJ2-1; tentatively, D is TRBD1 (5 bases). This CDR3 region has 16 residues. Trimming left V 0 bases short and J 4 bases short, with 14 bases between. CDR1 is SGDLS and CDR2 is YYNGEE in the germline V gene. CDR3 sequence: CASSVGGAVLYNEQFF. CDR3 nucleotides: TGTGCCAGCAGCGTAGGGGGCGCGGTCCTTTACAATGAGCAGTTCTTC. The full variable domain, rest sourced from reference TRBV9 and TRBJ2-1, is DSGVTQTPKHLITATGQRVTLRCSPRSGDLSVYWYQQSLDQGLQFLIQYYNGEERAKGNILERFSAQQFPDLHSELNLSSLELGDSALYFCASSVGGAVLYNEQFFGPGTRLTVL.

The CDR3 bases are TGCGCCAGCAGTGAGCCGGACAGGGGAAGGGATACGCAGTATTTT. It codes for CASSEPDRGRDTQYF. This chain joins TRBV10-1 and TRBJ2-3, with 9 positions matching TRBD1. The CDR3 is made up of 15 amino acids. Trimming took 2 bases from V and 6 from J; bases not matched to a gene: 6. Germline loops: CDR1 WNHNN, CDR2 SYGVQD (reference sequence).

The CDR3 region is CASSALATNTEAFF. CDR3 bases: TGTGCCAGCAGTGCACTCGCAACGAACACTGAAGCTTTCTTT. The chain is built from TRBV6-5 and TRBJ1-1; no reliable D call. The length of the CDR3 is 14 residues. Germline CDR1 and CDR2: MNHEY and SVGAGI. With 5 bases removed from V and 1 base from J, the gap between germline ends came to 11 bases.

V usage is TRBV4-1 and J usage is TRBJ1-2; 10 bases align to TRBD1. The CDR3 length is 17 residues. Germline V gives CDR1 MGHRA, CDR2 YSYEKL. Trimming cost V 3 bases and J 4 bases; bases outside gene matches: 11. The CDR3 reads CASSQGTGDVILYGYTF. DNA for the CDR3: TGCGCCAGCAGCCAGGGGACAGGGGACGTAATTCTCTATGGCTACACCTTC.

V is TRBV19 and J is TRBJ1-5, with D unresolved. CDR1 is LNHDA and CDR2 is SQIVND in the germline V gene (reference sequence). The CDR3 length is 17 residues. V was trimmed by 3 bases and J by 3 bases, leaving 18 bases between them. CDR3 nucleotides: TGTGCCAGTAGTATGGGGTGGGGAGGGCCCCCCAATCAGCCCCAGCATTTT. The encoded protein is CASSMGWGGPPNQPQHF.

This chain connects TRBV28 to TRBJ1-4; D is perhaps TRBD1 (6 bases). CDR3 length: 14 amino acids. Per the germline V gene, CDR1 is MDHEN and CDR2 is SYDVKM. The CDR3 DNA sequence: TGTGCTTGTTTAGACCTACAGGGAGGCGGAAAACTGTTTTTT. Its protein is CACLDLQGGGKLFF. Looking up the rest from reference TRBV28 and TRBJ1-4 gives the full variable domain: DVKVTQSSRYLVKRTGEKVFLECVQDMDHENMFWYRQDPGLGLRLIYFSYDVKMKEKGDIPEGYSVSREKKERFSLILESASTNQTSMYLCACLDLQGGGKLFFGSGTQLSVL.

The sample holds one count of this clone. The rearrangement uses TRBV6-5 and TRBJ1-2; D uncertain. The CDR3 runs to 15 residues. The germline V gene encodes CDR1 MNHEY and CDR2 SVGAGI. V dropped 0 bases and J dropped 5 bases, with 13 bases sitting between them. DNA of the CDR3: TGTGCCAGCAGTTACTCGTACGATATCATTTATGGCTACACCTTC. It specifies CASSYSYDIIYGYTF.

The CDR3 DNA follows: TGTGCCAGCAGACCCGGGACAGGGGACAATCAGCCCCAGCATTTT. Amino acids: CASRPGTGDNQPQHF. This chain uses TRBV27 with TRBJ1-5; 10 positions match TRBD1. The V segment lost 6 bases and the J segment 3 bases; nucleotides outside the gene matches: 5. There are 15 residues in the CDR3. CDR1 is MNHEY, CDR2 SMNVEV, per germline (reference sequence).

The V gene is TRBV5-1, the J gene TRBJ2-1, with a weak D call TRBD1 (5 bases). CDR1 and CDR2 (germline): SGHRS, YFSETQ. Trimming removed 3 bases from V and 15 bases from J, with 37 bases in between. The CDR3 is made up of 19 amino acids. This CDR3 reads CASSWVAGYRVSGFRYRFF. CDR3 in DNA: TGCGCCAGCAGCTGGGTTGCCGGTTATCGGGTGTCAGGGTTTCGATATCGGTTCTTC.

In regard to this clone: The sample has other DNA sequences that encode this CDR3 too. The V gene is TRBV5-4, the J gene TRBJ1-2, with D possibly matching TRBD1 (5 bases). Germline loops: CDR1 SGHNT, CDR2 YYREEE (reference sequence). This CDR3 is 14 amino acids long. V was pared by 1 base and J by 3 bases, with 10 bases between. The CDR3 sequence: CASSLRQGDYGYTF. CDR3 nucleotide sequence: TGTGCCAGCAGCTTGCGCCAGGGCGACTATGGCTACACCTTC.

The chain's CDR3 is CASSKWTGGGNQPQHF. The CDR3 DNA reads as TGTGCCAGCAGCAAGTGGACAGGGGGTGGCAATCAGCCCCAGCATTTT. The V and J genes are TRBV7-9 and TRBJ1-5, with 10 bases aligning to TRBD1. Germline values: CDR1 SEHNR, CDR2 FQNEAQ (reference sequence). The CDR3 is 16 amino acids. Germline trimming cut 5 bases from V and 2 bases from J; bases unmatched to any gene: 6.

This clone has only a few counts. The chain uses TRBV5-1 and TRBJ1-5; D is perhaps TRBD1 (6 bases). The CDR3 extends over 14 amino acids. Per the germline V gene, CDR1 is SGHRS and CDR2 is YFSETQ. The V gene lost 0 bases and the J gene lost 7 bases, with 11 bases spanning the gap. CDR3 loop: CASSLAGDGQPQHF. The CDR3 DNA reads TGCGCCAGCAGCTTGGCAGGGGACGGGCAGCCCCAGCATTTT.

The CDR3 coding sequence is TGTGCCAGCAGCCTGCGTGAGTTCACAGATACGCAGTATTTT. It translates to CASSLREFTDTQYF. The chain employs TRBV4-2 and TRBJ2-3, with D uncertain. Per germline, CDR1 LGHNA and CDR2 YNFKEQ. The CDR3 spans 14 residues. Trimming removed 4 bases from V and 2 bases from J, with 10 bases in between.

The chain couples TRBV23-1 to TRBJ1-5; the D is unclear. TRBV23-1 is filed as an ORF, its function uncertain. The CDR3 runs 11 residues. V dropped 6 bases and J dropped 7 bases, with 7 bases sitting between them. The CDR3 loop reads CASRGRQPQHF. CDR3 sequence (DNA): TGCGCCAGCAGGGGGAGACAGCCCCAGCATTTT.

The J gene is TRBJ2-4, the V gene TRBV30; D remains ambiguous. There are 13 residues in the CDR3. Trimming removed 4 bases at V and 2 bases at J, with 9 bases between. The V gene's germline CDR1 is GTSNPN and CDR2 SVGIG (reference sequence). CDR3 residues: CAWTVSTKNIQYF. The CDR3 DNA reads TGTGCCTGGACTGTTTCAACCAAAAACATTCAGTACTTC. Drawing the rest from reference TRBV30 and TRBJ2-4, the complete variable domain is SQTIHQWPATLVQPVGSPLSLECTVEGTSNPNLYWYRQAAGRGLQLLFYSVGIGQISSEVPQNLSASRPQDRQFILSSKKLLLSDSGFYLCAWTVSTKNIQYFGAGTRLSVL.

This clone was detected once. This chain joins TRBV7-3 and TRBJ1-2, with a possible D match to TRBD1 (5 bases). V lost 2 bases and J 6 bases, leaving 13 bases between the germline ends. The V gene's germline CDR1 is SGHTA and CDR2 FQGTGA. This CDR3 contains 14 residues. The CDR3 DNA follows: TGTGCCAGCAGCTTAGACGGGACCTATAATGGCTACACCTTC. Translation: CASSLDGTYNGYTF.

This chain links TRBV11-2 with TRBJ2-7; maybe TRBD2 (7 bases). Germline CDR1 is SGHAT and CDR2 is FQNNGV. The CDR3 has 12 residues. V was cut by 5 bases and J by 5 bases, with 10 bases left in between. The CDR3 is CASSPGGNEQYF. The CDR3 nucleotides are TGTGCCAGCAGCCCGGGGGGCAACGAGCAGTACTTC.

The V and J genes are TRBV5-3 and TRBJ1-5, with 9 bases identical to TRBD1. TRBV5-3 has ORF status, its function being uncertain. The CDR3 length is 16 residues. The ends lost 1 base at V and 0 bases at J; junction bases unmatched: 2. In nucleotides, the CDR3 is TGTGCCAGAAGCTTGACAGGGGGCAATAGCAATCAGCCCCAGCATTTT. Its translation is CARSLTGGNSNQPQHF.

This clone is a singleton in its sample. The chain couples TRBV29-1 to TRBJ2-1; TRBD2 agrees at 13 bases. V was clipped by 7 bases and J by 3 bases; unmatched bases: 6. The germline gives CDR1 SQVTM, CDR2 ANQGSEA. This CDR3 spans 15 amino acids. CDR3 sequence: CSAAGTSGNYNEQFF. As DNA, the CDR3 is TGCAGCGCCGCCGGGACTAGCGGGAACTACAATGAGCAGTTCTTC.

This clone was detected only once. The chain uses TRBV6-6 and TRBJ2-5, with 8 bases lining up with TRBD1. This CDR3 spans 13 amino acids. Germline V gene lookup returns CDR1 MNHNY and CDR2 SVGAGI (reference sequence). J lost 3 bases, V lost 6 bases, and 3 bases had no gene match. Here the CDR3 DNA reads TGTGCCAGCAGAGGACAGGGTGAAGAGACCCAGTACTTC. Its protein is CASRGQGEETQYF.